Below, 25 T cell receptor beta chains from the same sample are listed, as sequenced in a study of blood T cell repertoires in COVID-19. Generated by immunoSEQ multiplex PCR, the TCRdb table keeps only in-frame clones and is missing some. The sample contains 270,000 or so clones, about 88% of which appear only once. Sequences were obtained from PBMCs or T cells enriched from blood (not recorded which). All receptors come from a woman in her 50s who had been exposed to COVID-19.

This clone was detected only a few times. The CDR3 is CASRYSYGYTF. The CDR3 DNA follows: TGTGCCAGCAGATACAGCTATGGCTACACCTTC. This chain links TRBV28 with TRBJ1-2; D unclear. The germline V gene has CDR1 MDHEN and CDR2 SYDVKM. CDR3 length equals 11 residues. The ends were cut back, 6 bases at V and 4 bases at J, with 6 bases in the middle.

The sample holds a few counts of this clone. The chain combines TRBV30 with TRBJ1-1; 7 nucleotides line up with TRBD1. After removal of 3 bases from V and 0 bases from J, the junction contained 4 bases not matched to a gene. CDR3 length: 14 amino acids. Germline V gene sequence: CDR1 GTSNPN, CDR2 SVGIG (reference sequence). The CDR3 loop reads CAWSKGQLNTEAFF. CDR3 DNA: TGTGCCTGGAGCAAGGGACAGCTGAACACTGAAGCTTTCTTT.

The chain combines TRBV10-3 with TRBJ2-1, with TRBD2 identical over 9 bases. V lost 11 bases to trimming and J lost 8 bases; unmatched junction nucleotides: 13. Germline V gene lookup returns CDR1 ENHRY and CDR2 SYGVKD. The CDR3 has 14 residues. CDR3 sequence (DNA): TGTGCCGGCGGGGGGGCTAGCCTGTCGGATGAGCAGTTCTTC. It codes for CAGGGASLSDEQFF.

The chain uses TRBV27 and TRBJ2-4, with TRBD1 matching over 12 bases. J was trimmed by 0 bases and V by 3 bases; bases with no gene match: 15. Germline CDR1 reads MNHEY; CDR2 reads SMNVEV (reference sequence). The CDR3 is 21 residues long. The CDR3 nucleotides are TGTGCCAGCAGTTTCTCTTCCGGGACAGGGGGCTATCCTCTAGCCAAAAACATTCAGTACTTC. Its protein is CASSFSSGTGGYPLAKNIQYF.

The rearrangement uses TRBV6-2 or TRBV6-3 and TRBJ1-6; TRBD1 is a possible D gene (5 bases). This CDR3 comprises 15 residues. Trimming pared 0 bases from V and 10 bases from J, leaving 13 bases between. Per the germline V gene, CDR1 is MNHEY and CDR2 is SVGEGT. CDR3 residues: CASSYSSGVGSPLHF. The DNA of the CDR3 is TGTGCCAGCAGTTACTCGTCGGGGGTTGGATCACCCCTCCACTTT.

The chain carries TRBV18 and TRBJ2-3; 9 bases line up with TRBD2. The CDR3 covers 16 residues. CDR1 is KGHSH and CDR2 is LQKENI in the germline V gene. Unmatched junction bases numbered 7, after V lost 3 bases and J lost 3 bases. CDR3 DNA: TGTGCCAGCTCACCGGACAGCGGGGGGATTACAGATACGCAGTATTTT. This translates into CASSPDSGGITDTQYF.

This chain joins TRBV12-3 or TRBV12-4 and TRBJ2-7; D possibly corresponds to TRBD2 (5 bases). The CDR3 spans 13 residues. V was shortened by 5 bases and J by 2 bases, with 10 bases between the two germline ends. CDR3 DNA sequence: TGTGCCAGCAGTGCCGAGGGTACCTACGAGCAGTACTTC. Amino acid sequence: CASSAEGTYEQYF.

The genes are TRBV10-3 and TRBJ1-1, with D unresolved. This CDR3 spans 12 amino acids. V was shortened by 0 bases and J by 9 bases, with 8 bases between the two germline ends. CDR1 and CDR2 (germline): ENHRY, SYGVKD. The CDR3 DNA follows: TGTGCCATCAGTGAGTCCGGCGGGAAAGCTTTCTTT. Protein: CAISESGGKAFF.

V gene TRBV7-8 combines with J gene TRBJ1-3; TRBD1 matches 8 bases. With V trimmed by 6 bases and J by 1 base, 2 bases remained unmatched. CDR1 is SGHVS and CDR2 is FQNEAQ in the germline V gene. This CDR3 region has 14 residues. CDR3 in amino acids: CASRRTGSGNTIYF. CDR3 nucleotides: TGTGCCAGCAGACGGACAGGGTCTGGAAACACCATATATTTT. The full variable domain, completed using reference TRBV7-8 and TRBJ1-3, is GAGVSQSPRYKVAKRGQDVALRCDPISGHVSLFWYQQALGQGPEFLTYFQNEAQLDKSGLPSDRFFAERPEGSVSTLKIQRTQQEDSAVYLCASRRTGSGNTIYFGEGSWLTVV.

This clone has only one observation. The chain is built from TRBV11-2 and TRBJ2-3, with TRBD1 matching 10 bases. There are 17 residues in the CDR3. CDR1 and CDR2 from the germline V gene are SGHAT and FQNNGV. The V segment lost 1 base and the J segment 3 bases; nucleotides outside the gene matches: 7. Written as DNA, the CDR3 is TGTGCCAGCAGCTTAGGCAGACAGGGGGCCCGTACAGATACGCAGTATTTT. This sequence encodes CASSLGRQGARTDTQYF.

V usage is TRBV7-9 and J usage is TRBJ1-3; D ambiguous. Per the germline V gene, CDR1 is SEHNR and CDR2 is FQNEAQ (reference sequence). The V gene lost 5 bases and the J gene lost 0 bases, with 11 bases spanning the gap. CDR3 size: 15 residues. The CDR3 spells CASSPGRNSGNTIYF. DNA for the CDR3: TGTGCCAGCAGCCCGGGGAGGAACTCTGGAAACACCATATATTTT.

This clone was observed a single time. The chain combines TRBV24-1 with TRBJ1-5; 8 bases agree with TRBD1. The CDR3 length is 17 residues. Germline loops: CDR1 KGHDR, CDR2 SFDVKD. The J segment lost 2 bases and the V segment lost 3 bases, leaving 8 bases of the junction unmatched. CDR3 sequence (DNA): TGTGCCACCAGTGATGGACAGGGCTACGGTGGCAATCAGCCCCAGCATTTT. It encodes CATSDGQGYGGNQPQHF.

The chain recombines TRBV9 with TRBJ1-6, with D maybe TRBD1 (6 bases). V lost 0 bases to trimming and J lost 2 bases, with 12 bases between them. Germline loops: CDR1 SGDLS, CDR2 YYNGEE. The CDR3 length is 17 residues. CDR3 sequence: CASSVGAGDAYNSPLHF. In DNA, the CDR3 is TGTGCCAGCAGCGTAGGGGCAGGGGACGCCTATAATTCACCCCTCCACTTT.

This chain uses TRBV29-1 with TRBJ1-2, with a weak D call TRBD1 (6 bases). Germline V gene lookup returns CDR1 SQVTM and CDR2 ANQGSEA. The V and J ends lost 2 bases and 3 bases respectively, with 10 bases between them. The CDR3 covers 13 residues. CDR3 DNA: TGCAGCGTTGAACGGGCAGGGGACTATGGCTACACCTTC. Encoded protein: CSVERAGDYGYTF. Looking up the rest from reference TRBV29-1 and TRBJ1-2 gives the full variable domain: SAVISQKPSRDICQRGTSLTIQCQVDSQVTMMFWYRQQPGQSLTLIATANQGSEATYESGFVIDKFPISRPNLTFSTLTVSNMSPEDSSIYLCSVERAGDYGYTFGSGTRLTVV.

This clone was seen just once. The chain recombines TRBV3-1 (or the pseudogene TRBV3-2) with TRBJ1-4, with D unclear. Per the germline V gene, CDR1 is LGHDT and CDR2 is YNNKEL (reference sequence). V was clipped by 6 bases and J by 3 bases, with 8 bases between them. The CDR3 totals 13 residues. The CDR3 sequence is CASRTSANEKLFF. The CDR3 nucleotides read TGTGCCAGCAGGACAAGTGCTAATGAAAAACTGTTTTTT.

The chain is built from TRBV27 and TRBJ2-7; 7 bases fit TRBD1. Germline V CDR1 and CDR2: MNHEY, SMNVEV (reference sequence). Trimming removed 5 bases from V and 3 bases from J; junction bases left unmatched: 7. The CDR3 runs to 14 residues. The CDR3 here is CASSKGARDYEQYF. The CDR3 coding sequence is TGTGCCAGCAGTAAGGGGGCGCGAGACTACGAGCAGTACTTC.

This clone has only a few counts. The rearrangement links TRBV19 to TRBJ1-1; no clear D. The CDR3 is 13 residues long. V lost 0 bases, J lost 5 bases, and 7 bases lay in between. CDR1 is LNHDA, CDR2 SQIVND, per germline (reference sequence). DNA for the CDR3: TGTGCCAGTAGTATAGACCGGGGAACTGAAGCTTTCTTT. Translated, it gives CASSIDRGTEAFF.

V usage is TRBV12-3 or TRBV12-4 and J usage is TRBJ1-5; TRBD1 is a possible D gene (5 bases). This CDR3 contains 13 residues. V was clipped by 3 bases and J by 6 bases, with 9 bases between them. CDR3 coding DNA: TGTGCCAGCAGTTTGGGGGGGGTTCAGCCCCAGCATTTT. Its translation: CASSLGGVQPQHF.

CDR3 sequence: CAWRQAGTSGGNEQFF. CDR3 in DNA: TGTGCCTGGAGACAGGCCGGGACTAGCGGGGGCAATGAGCAGTTCTTC. This chain uses TRBV30 with TRBJ2-1; 14 bases match TRBD2. V shed 3 bases and J 6 bases; nucleotides not matched to a gene: 7. Germline V gene sequence: CDR1 GTSNPN, CDR2 SVGIG (reference sequence). This CDR3 contains 16 residues.

A single count supports this clone. The chain has TRBV6-6 and TRBJ2-7; 8 nucleotides agree with TRBD1. The germline V gene has CDR1 MNHNY and CDR2 SVGAGI (reference sequence). The CDR3 covers 12 residues. Unmatched junction bases numbered 4, after V lost 6 bases and J lost 6 bases. CDR3: CASSRDRGEQYF. As DNA, the CDR3 is TGTGCCAGCAGCCGCGACAGGGGCGAGCAGTACTTC.

This clone was detected only once. The chain uses TRBV9 and TRBJ2-1; possibly TRBD1 for D (5 bases). Germline V gene data show CDR1 as SGDLS and CDR2 as YYNGEE. Trimming took 0 bases from V and 8 from J, leaving 18 bases between them. The length of the CDR3 is 16 residues. CDR3 region: CASSVGLNKGLDEQFF. In DNA form, the CDR3 reads TGTGCCAGCAGCGTAGGGCTCAATAAGGGGTTGGATGAGCAGTTCTTC.

This chain links TRBV3-1 (or the pseudogene TRBV3-2) with TRBJ1-1; possible D gene TRBD1, 5 bases. CDR3 length: 15 residues. Trimming removed 5 bases from V and 7 bases from J, with 20 bases in between. The germline gives CDR1 LGHDT, CDR2 YNNKEL (reference sequence). The CDR3 region has the DNA TGTGCCAGCAGCGCAAGTTTAGGGGATAGGGGTGAAGCTTTCTTT. It encodes CASSASLGDRGEAFF.

The gene calls are TRBV27 and TRBJ2-1; D is unclear. The CDR3 is made up of 12 amino acids. V was pared by 3 bases and J by 10 bases, with 10 bases between. CDR1 and CDR2 (germline): MNHEY, SMNVEV (reference sequence). CDR3: CASSFLTGEQFF. The CDR3 bases are TGTGCCAGCAGTTTTCTTACCGGGGAGCAGTTCTTC.

The J gene is TRBJ2-1, the V gene TRBV5-6, with 13 bases aligning to TRBD2. J was trimmed by 5 bases and V by 2 bases; bases with no gene match: 1. The CDR3 is 15 amino acids. Germline V gene data show CDR1 as SGHDT and CDR2 as YYEEEE. The CDR3 nucleotides read TGTGCCAGCAGCTTTGGGACTAGCGGGGACAATGAGCAGTTCTTC. Protein: CASSFGTSGDNEQFF. Based on the CDR3 plus reference TRBV5-6 and TRBJ2-1, the full variable domain is DAGVTQSPTHLIKTRGQQVTLRCSPKSGHDTVSWYQQALGQGPQFIFQYYEEEERQRGNFPDRFSGHQFPNYSSELNVNALLLGDSALYLCASSFGTSGDNEQFFGPGTRLTVL.

V gene TRBV7-8 combines with J gene TRBJ1-5; 7 bases agree with TRBD1. Germline V gene data show CDR1 as SGHVS and CDR2 as FQNEAQ. V lost 2 bases to trimming and J lost 1 base; unmatched junction nucleotides: 2. CDR3 length: 15 residues. This CDR3 is CASSLMTGSNQPQHF. The CDR3, as DNA: TGTGCCAGCAGCTTAATGACAGGGAGCAATCAGCCCCAGCATTTT.